One sample yielded the 20 T cell receptor beta chains listed below, sequenced in a study of blood T cell repertoires in COVID-19. Assay used: immunoSEQ multiplex PCR; TCRdb lists only in-frame clones, some missing. The sample consists of a few hundred thousand clones, about 86% of them appearing once. The sample was peripheral blood. Receptors were obtained from a woman in her twenties or thirties who had recovered from COVID-19.

This clone has only one observation. The CDR3 region has the DNA TGTGCCAGCAGTGAATTTAGAAGCGACAATGAGCAGTTCTTC. Protein product: CASSEFRSDNEQFF. The V gene is TRBV25-1, the J gene TRBJ2-1; D not resolved. CDR3 length equals 14 residues. V lost 1 base to trimming and J lost 5 bases, with 9 bases between them. Germline V gives CDR1 MGHDK, CDR2 SYGVNS.

This sequence joins TRBV28 and TRBJ1-4; D is unclear. Trimming took 7 bases from V and 0 from J, leaving 6 bases between them. Germline assignment: CDR1 MDHEN and CDR2 SYDVKM. This CDR3 is built from 13 residues. CDR3 loop: CASTRSTNEKLFF. The CDR3 DNA reads as TGTGCCAGCACCAGGTCAACTAATGAAAAACTGTTTTTT.

This chain connects TRBV6-5 to TRBJ1-6, with a tentative D call TRBD1 (5 bases). Deletions cut 8 bases from V and 6 bases from J, with 11 bases between. CDR1 is MNHEY, CDR2 SVGAGI, per germline. The CDR3 is made up of 13 amino acids. CDR3 region: CASAGVINSPLHF. The CDR3 region has the DNA TGTGCCAGCGCGGGGGTGATTAATTCACCCCTCCACTTT.

This chain joins TRBV5-6 and TRBJ1-4; D is uncertain. The germline V and J ends were trimmed by 0 bases and 2 bases, with 8 bases remaining between them. The germline gives CDR1 SGHDT, CDR2 YYEEEE. This CDR3 contains 15 residues. The CDR3 loop reads CASSLDGRTNEKLFF. The CDR3, as DNA: TGTGCCAGCAGCTTGGATGGGAGGACTAATGAAAAACTGTTTTTT.

The chain links TRBV27 to TRBJ2-3, with D unresolved. CDR3 size: 13 residues. From germline, CDR1 is MNHEY and CDR2 SMNVEV (reference sequence). V was clipped by 4 bases and J by 2 bases, with 7 bases between them. The CDR3 sequence: CASSYGHTDTQYF. The CDR3 DNA is TGTGCCAGCAGTTATGGCCACACAGATACGCAGTATTTT.

This clone was seen once. The V call is TRBV7-6, the J call TRBJ2-2, with 9 bases identical to TRBD1. The ends lost 5 bases at V and 4 bases at J; junction bases unmatched: 8. Germline values: CDR1 SGHVS, CDR2 FNYEAQ. CDR3 size: 16 residues. The CDR3: CASSPWGQGATGELFF. CDR3 coding DNA: TGTGCCAGCAGCCCCTGGGGACAGGGTGCCACCGGGGAGCTGTTTTTT.

CDR3 nucleotide sequence: TGTGCCACAAACGTCGGGGTGGGCCAGCCCCAGCATTTT. Protein product: CATNVGVGQPQHF. This chain links TRBV19 with TRBJ1-5; D gene unclear. Trimming took off 10 bases at V and 7 bases at J, with 17 bases between the two ends. Per the germline V gene, CDR1 is LNHDA and CDR2 is SQIVND (reference sequence). The CDR3 is made up of 13 amino acids.

This clone was detected a few times. The chain recombines TRBV27 with TRBJ1-3; 10 nucleotides agree with TRBD1. V gave up 9 bases and J gave up 4 bases; unmatched junction bases: 18. This CDR3 is 18 amino acids long. From germline, CDR1 is MNHEY and CDR2 SMNVEV (reference sequence). In nucleotides, the CDR3 is TGTGCCAGAAGGAAGAGACAGGGGGCTAGAAGGCGAGGAAACACCATATATTTT. This codes for CARRKRQGARRRGNTIYF.

The chain couples TRBV27 to TRBJ2-7; 10 bases are a match to TRBD1. V gave up 8 bases and J gave up 1 base; unmatched junction bases: 8. The CDR3 sequence is 15 residues long. From germline, CDR1 is MNHEY and CDR2 SMNVEV (reference sequence). The CDR3 here is CASRPRQGASYEQYF. The CDR3 nucleotides read TGTGCCAGCCGTCCGCGACAGGGGGCTTCCTACGAGCAGTACTTC.

Regarding this clone: Other DNA variants within this sample encode the same CDR3. This chain joins TRBV5-1 and TRBJ2-3, with 10 bases fitting TRBD1. Germline V gene data show CDR1 as SGHRS and CDR2 as YFSETQ. The CDR3 is 15 residues long. Trimming took 4 bases from V and 3 from J; bases not matched to a gene: 5. CDR3 region: CASSPGQGETDTQYF. In nucleotides, the CDR3 is TGCGCCAGCAGCCCCGGACAGGGGGAGACAGATACGCAGTATTTT.

In its sample, this clone was seen once. This chain connects TRBV10-3 to TRBJ1-1; 8 bases are shared with TRBD1. Unmatched junction bases numbered 1, after V lost 10 bases and J lost 0 bases. The germline V gene encodes CDR1 ENHRY and CDR2 SYGVKD. The CDR3 spans 12 residues. The CDR3 protein is CATGQVNTEAFF. DNA for the CDR3: TGTGCCACGGGACAGGTGAACACTGAAGCTTTCTTT.

About this clone: This sample also contains other DNA sequences that code for the same CDR3. V and J are TRBV5-1 and TRBJ1-1; D is possibly TRBD1 (5 bases). The CDR3 has 13 residues. The germline gives CDR1 SGHRS, CDR2 YFSETQ. Trimming cost V 5 bases and J 1 base, with 9 bases left between them. This CDR3 reads CASRRTGNTEAFF. Here the CDR3 DNA reads TGCGCCAGCAGACGAACAGGGAACACTGAAGCTTTCTTT.

This chain links TRBV30 with TRBJ2-3; TRBD2 matches 8 bases. Germline V gene data show CDR1 as GTSNPN and CDR2 as SVGIG (reference sequence). The CDR3 is 16 amino acids. The J segment lost 2 bases and the V segment lost 0 bases, leaving 7 bases of the junction unmatched. The CDR3 region is CAWSVQYGRATDTQYF. CDR3 DNA sequence: TGTGCCTGGAGTGTACAGTACGGGAGGGCCACAGATACGCAGTATTTT.

The genes are TRBV28 and TRBJ2-7, with 7 bases lining up with TRBD2. Germline V gives CDR1 MDHEN, CDR2 SYDVKM. This CDR3 has 14 amino acids. V was clipped by 5 bases and J by 2 bases; unmatched bases: 6. In DNA, the CDR3 is TGTGCCAGCAGTCCCGGGACTACCCCCTACGAGCAGTACTTC. This sequence encodes CASSPGTTPYEQYF.

The gene calls are TRBV13 and TRBJ2-7; 8 positions match TRBD1. Germline CDR1 PRHDT, CDR2 FYEKMQ (reference sequence). The CDR3 is 15 amino acids. Trimming cost V 4 bases and J 4 bases; bases outside gene matches: 9. This CDR3 is CASSSRTGRVYEQYF. The CDR3 coding sequence is TGTGCCAGCAGCTCCCGGACAGGGCGGGTATACGAGCAGTACTTC.

The chain combines TRBV7-9 with TRBJ2-1, with 7 bases aligning to TRBD1. Germline V CDR1 and CDR2: SEHNR, FQNEAQ (reference sequence). The CDR3 covers 17 residues. V was clipped by 4 bases and J by 2 bases; unmatched bases: 11. CDR3 in DNA: TGTGCCAGCAGCTCCGCCGAGGACAGGCAAACCTACAATGAGCAGTTCTTC. Translation: CASSSAEDRQTYNEQFF.

The chain carries TRBV3-1 (or the pseudogene TRBV3-2) and TRBJ2-5; TRBD2 matches 15 bases. The ends lost 5 bases at V and 5 bases at J; junction bases unmatched: 9. CDR3 length equals 17 residues. CDR1 LGHDT and CDR2 YNNKEL come from the germline V gene (reference sequence). CDR3: CASSTRTSGRAKETQYF. The CDR3, as DNA: TGTGCCAGCAGCACCCGGACTAGCGGGAGGGCTAAGGAGACCCAGTACTTC.

The rearrangement joins TRBV28 to TRBJ2-7, with 9 bases aligning to TRBD1. This CDR3 is 13 amino acids long. Per germline, CDR1 MDHEN and CDR2 SYDVKM. Trimming cost V 7 bases and J 0 bases; bases outside gene matches: 1. The CDR3 DNA reads TGTGCCAGCACGGGACAGGGCTCCTACGAGCAGTACTTC. It encodes CASTGQGSYEQYF.

The chain joins TRBV11-2 to TRBJ2-3; a weak D match, TRBD2 (5 bases). The ends were cut back, 6 bases at V and 1 base at J, with 14 bases in the middle. The CDR3 loop spans 15 amino acids. CDR1 is SGHAT and CDR2 is FQNNGV in the germline V gene. The CDR3 DNA reads TGTGCCAGCAGTTCCACTAGACTCGGCACAGATACGCAGTATTTT. This sequence encodes CASSSTRLGTDTQYF. Combining the CDR3 with reference TRBV11-2 and TRBJ2-3 gives the whole variable domain EAGVAQSPRYKIIEKRQSVAFWCNPISGHATLYWYQQILGQGPKLLIQFQNNGVVDDSQLPKDRFSAERLKGVDSTLKIQPAKLEDSAVYLCASSSTRLGTDTQYFGPGTRLTVL.

The gene calls are TRBV6-1 and TRBJ1-5, with 7 bases matching TRBD1. This CDR3 is 15 amino acids long. The ends lost 1 base at V and 4 bases at J; junction bases unmatched: 4. Germline loops: CDR1 MNHNS, CDR2 SASEGT. The CDR3 DNA is TGTGCCAGCAGTGAAGGTAGACAGGGTAATCAGCCCCAGCATTTT. Protein: CASSEGRQGNQPQHF.